The 21 T cell receptor beta chains given below trace back to one sample, sequenced in a study of T cells in Graves' hyperthyroidism and ophthalmopathy. What was amplified from RNA transcripts were TCR beta CDR3 regions. HTBI primers were used for first-round RT-PCR of the TCR CDR3. TCRdb re-called the multiplex PCR reads with MiXCR, one entry per CDR3 protein. The sample records 660,000 or so distinct CDR3 sequences, 40% to 55% being singletons. The material sequenced was peripheral blood or thyroid tissue (not recorded which). These receptors were collected from an adult man with Graves' disease, either hyperthyroidism or ophthalmopathy (not recorded which).

The V and J genes are TRBV7-4 and TRBJ1-4; D is perhaps TRBD1 (6 bases). The V end was cut by 6 bases, the J end by 8 bases, with 16 bases between. The CDR3 contains 14 residues. In germline, CDR1 is SGHVT, CDR2 SQSDAQ. The CDR3 here is CASSLSGAGEKLFF. Written as DNA, the CDR3 is TGTGCCAGCAGTTTATCAGGGGCGGGGGAAAAACTGTTTTTT.

Many counts were recorded for this clonotype. The genes are TRBV29-1 and TRBJ1-1; D is possibly TRBD1 (6 bases). Trimming cost V 7 bases and J 3 bases, with 21 bases left between them. The germline gives CDR1 SQVTM, CDR2 ANQGSEA. This CDR3 has 15 residues. CDR3 residues: CSAAGGGGRDTEAFF. Written as DNA, the CDR3 is TGCAGCGCCGCGGGTGGGGGGGGGCGCGACACTGAAGCTTTCTTT.

This clonotype has a handful of counts. This chain joins TRBV11-2 and TRBJ1-4; no definite D call. The CDR3 sequence is 15 residues long. CDR1 and CDR2 from the germline V gene are SGHAT and FQNNGV. V was trimmed by 5 bases and J by 8 bases, leaving 18 bases between them. CDR3 region: CASSLPGLEGEKLFF. The CDR3 DNA follows: TGTGCCAGCAGCCTTCCGGGCCTAGAAGGGGAAAAACTGTTTTTT.

This clonotype came up many times. V gene TRBV20-1 combines with J gene TRBJ2-5; D unresolved. CDR1 and CDR2 (germline): DFQATT, SNEGSKA (reference sequence). The CDR3 has 9 amino acids. V was clipped by 3 bases and J by 9 bases, with 5 bases between them. The CDR3 DNA sequence: TGCAGTGCTAGTGGGGCCCAGTACTTC. As protein: CSASGAQYF.

This clonotype was found many times. The chain is built from TRBV3-1 and TRBJ2-5; TRBD1 matches 8 bases. The CDR3 is 14 residues long. V lost 3 bases, J lost 5 bases, and 5 bases stayed unmatched. CDR1 and CDR2 (germline): LGHDT, YNNKEL (reference sequence). This CDR3 is CASSHTGGGETQYF. The CDR3 DNA follows: TGTGCCAGCAGCCACACAGGGGGTGGGGAGACCCAGTACTTC.

This clonotype is a singleton in its sample. Mismatch with germline at one junction end may stem from a read error. The rearrangement uses TRBV2 and TRBJ2-7; D unclear. The CDR3 is made up of 10 amino acids. From germline, CDR1 is SNHLY and CDR2 FYNNEI. DNA of the CDR3: TGTGACAGCCTTTCCTACGAGCAGTACTTC. Translation: CDSLSYEQYF.

The rearrangement uses TRBV5-1 and TRBJ2-5; D is unresolved. This CDR3 is built from 13 residues. Germline loops: CDR1 SGHRS, CDR2 YFSETQ. Trimming stripped 2 bases from V and 0 bases from J, with 5 bases between. DNA of the CDR3: TGCGCCAGCAGCTTCAGTCACCAAGAGACCCAGTACTTC. Translated: CASSFSHQETQYF.

The gene calls are TRBV20-1 and TRBJ2-7; TRBD1 is a possible D gene (5 bases). The CDR3 extends over 13 amino acids. Germline values: CDR1 DFQATT, CDR2 SNEGSKA (reference sequence). Trimming pared 4 bases from V and 4 bases from J, leaving 14 bases between. The CDR3 DNA reads TGCAGTGCTATCCCATCAGGGTCATACGAGCAGTACTTC. Translation: CSAIPSGSYEQYF.

This chain joins TRBV15 and TRBJ1-2; 7 bases fit TRBD1. The J segment lost 8 bases and the V segment lost 3 bases, leaving 0 bases of the junction unmatched. CDR3 length equals 11 residues. CDR1 is LNHNV, CDR2 YYDKDF, per germline (reference sequence). This CDR3 is CATSRGQGYTF. CDR3 sequence (DNA): TGTGCCACCAGCAGGGGACAGGGCTACACCTTC. The full variable domain, with the rest looked up from reference TRBV15 and TRBJ1-2, is DAMVIQNPRYQVTQFGKPVTLSCSQTLNHNVMYWYQQKSSQAPKLLFHYYDKDFNNEADTPDNFQSRRPNTSFCFLDIRSPGLGDTAMYLCATSRGQGYTFGSGTRLTVV.

This clonotype was seen ten or more times. The chain uses TRBV29-1 and TRBJ1-2; no definite D call. The V end was cut by 3 bases, the J end by 1 base, with 9 bases between. Germline CDR1 and CDR2: SQVTM and ANQGSEA. This CDR3 is 13 amino acids long. The CDR3, as DNA: TGCAGCGTTGAGGGAGGAGTTAACTATGGCTACACCTTC. Encoded protein: CSVEGGVNYGYTF.

A single count supports this clonotype. A read error may explain this, as a much larger clone is one base away. The chain recombines TRBV7-2 with TRBJ1-2, with 8 bases that match TRBD1. J gave up 8 bases and V 4 bases, and 9 bases lay outside the gene matches. The length of the CDR3 is 14 residues. The germline V gene encodes CDR1 SGHTA and CDR2 FQGNSA. CDR3 bases: TGTGCCAGCAGCTCGCCGGGACAGGTATTCGGCTACACCTTC. Amino acid sequence: CASSSPGQVFGYTF.

The rearrangement joins TRBV7-2 to TRBJ1-5, with no clear D. The CDR3 extends over 15 amino acids. Deletions cut 1 base from V and 4 bases from J, with 11 bases between. CDR1 SGHTA and CDR2 FQGNSA come from the germline V gene. CDR3 DNA sequence: TGTGCCAGCAGCTTAGAGATCGGCAGGAATCAGCCCCAGCATTTT. Its protein is CASSLEIGRNQPQHF.

This clonotype was seen many times. The junction departs from germline at one end; a sequencing error may be responsible. This sequence joins TRBV5-1 and TRBJ1-5; D may be TRBD1 (5 bases). Germline values: CDR1 SGHRS, CDR2 YFSETQ. The CDR3 is made up of 14 amino acids. CDR3 sequence reads: CASSLVGDNQPQHF. In DNA, the CDR3 is TGTGCCAGCAGCTTGGTAGGGGACAATCAGCCCCAGCATTTT.

This clonotype was found many times. The chain is built from TRBV7-8 and TRBJ1-6; D gene unclear. Germline CDR1 and CDR2: SGHVS and FQNEAQ. The CDR3 covers 14 residues. The V gene lost 3 bases and the J gene lost 9 bases, with 12 bases spanning the gap. The DNA for the CDR3 is TGTGCCAGCAGCTTGGCCCTACAGAGTTCACCCCTCCACTTT. Translating gives CASSLALQSSPLHF.

The chain is built from TRBV2 and TRBJ1-2; 7 bases line up with TRBD1. Germline CDR1 is SNHLY and CDR2 is FYNNEI. The trim removed 8 bases at V and 0 bases at J, leaving 6 bases unmatched. The CDR3 totals 14 residues. The CDR3 loop reads CASDGTETNYGYTF. The CDR3 bases are TGTGCCAGCGACGGGACAGAAACTAACTATGGCTACACCTTC.

The chain joins TRBV7-9 to TRBJ2-5; tentative D call: TRBD1 (6 bases). This CDR3 region has 15 residues. Germline loops: CDR1 SEHNR, CDR2 FQNEAQ (reference sequence). Trimming stripped 5 bases from V and 0 bases from J, with 13 bases between. CDR3: CASSPSWTDQETQYF. The CDR3 DNA reads TGTGCCAGCAGCCCTTCCTGGACAGACCAAGAGACCCAGTACTTC.

In this sample, this clonotype turned up many times. The chain has TRBV24-1 and TRBJ2-5; 11 bases fit TRBD2. Germline lookup yields CDR1 KGHDR and CDR2 SFDVKD. The junction had 7 bases not matched to a gene; V was cut back by 3 bases and J by 5 bases. The CDR3 loop spans 16 amino acids. CDR3: CATSDQTSGTEETQYF. In nucleotides, the CDR3 is TGTGCCACCAGTGATCAGACTAGCGGGACCGAGGAGACCCAGTACTTC.

V and J are TRBV10-3 and TRBJ1-2; 9 nucleotides match TRBD1. Germline assignment: CDR1 ENHRY and CDR2 SYGVKD. After removal of 8 bases from V and 7 bases from J, the junction contained 23 bases not matched to a gene. The CDR3 sequence is 18 residues long. The CDR3 bases are TGTGCCATCCGAGTATTCAAGCCCCGGGACAGGGTTACTTCTGGCTACACCTTC. As protein: CAIRVFKPRDRVTSGYTF.

The chain combines TRBV11-2 with TRBJ1-1; 9 nucleotides align to TRBD1. Germline lookup yields CDR1 SGHAT and CDR2 FQNNGV. J gave up 0 bases and V 4 bases, and 3 bases lay outside the gene matches. This CDR3 region has 15 residues. The CDR3 reads CASSSGTGLNTEAFF. In nucleotides, the CDR3 is TGTGCCAGCAGCTCAGGGACAGGGTTGAACACTGAAGCTTTCTTT.

As for this clonotype: This likely comes from a read error, as the CDR3 has no conserved phenylalanine or tryptophan at its end. V and J are TRBV4-1 and TRBJ2-7, with a tentative D call TRBD2 (6 bases). The length of the CDR3 is 14 residues. CDR1 is MGHRA and CDR2 is YSYEKL in the germline V gene. V was shortened by 0 bases and J by 6 bases, with 12 bases between the two germline ends. In DNA form, the CDR3 reads TGCGCCAGCAGCCAAGATCGCGGGGTACGCGAGCAGTACCTC. It translates to CASSQDRGVREQYL.

The chain links TRBV2 to TRBJ1-1, with a tentative D call TRBD1 (6 bases). CDR1 SNHLY and CDR2 FYNNEI come from the germline V gene. The CDR3 consists of 13 residues. The ends were cut back, 8 bases at V and 1 base at J, with 11 bases in the middle. The CDR3 nucleotides are TGTGCCAGCTTGGCACAGGGGAACACTGAAGCTTTCTTT. It is translated as CASLAQGNTEAFF.